A selection of T cell receptor beta chains follows, all from one sample in a study of response to subunit inactivated influenza vaccine. TCRdb used MiXCR to reprocess the RT-PCR reads, holding one entry per CDR3 protein. The table lists about 520,000 distinct CDR3 sequences, less than 7.5% of them singletons. The specimen was PBMCs from blood, collected less than 25 months after vaccination. All receptors derive from a man in his fifties or sixties who received an inactivated influenza vaccine. The CDR3 runs from the conserved cysteine through the conserved F or W. The D gene is left open where the match is weak. The size of a clone is reported for some rows only, either as once, few or many, or as a class for expanded clones.

clone_size d_call j_call v_call cdr3_aa cdr3_nt
few - TRBJ1-1 TRBV11-2 CASSLYGRGREDTEAFF TGTGCCAGCAGCTTATACGGCAGGGGAAGGGAGGACACTGAAGCTTTCTTT
many - TRBJ1-3 TRBV5-1 CASSLAGDSGNTIYF TGCGCCAGCAGCTTGGCCGGGGACTCTGGAAACACCATATATTTT
many - TRBJ2-7 TRBV12-3/TRBV12-4 CASSSGAGTSYEQYF TGTGCCAGCAGTTCCGGGGCTGGGACGAGCTACGAGCAGTACTTC
many - TRBJ2-5 TRBV20-1 CSARDAQAPGETQYF TGCAGTGCTAGAGATGCCCAGGCCCCAGGAGAGACCCAGTACTTC
few TRBD2 TRBJ2-2 TRBV24-1 CATSEWTSGERSGELFF TGTGCCACCAGTGAATGGACTAGCGGGGAGCGGTCCGGGGAGCTGTTTTTT
few - TRBJ1-5 TRBV7-9 CASSLAGERPQHF TGTGCCAGCAGCTTAGCTGGGGAACGGCCCCAGCATTTT
- - TRBJ2-1 TRBV27 CASSPPLWQGPHNEQFF TGTGCCAGCAGTCCCCCCTTGTGGCAGGGGCCCCACAATGAGCAGTTCTTC
many - TRBJ2-7 TRBV6-2/TRBV6-3 CASSYKVRPISYEQYF TGTGCCAGCAGTTACAAAGTCCGTCCTATTTCCTACGAGCAGTACTTC
few - TRBJ1-4 TRBV5-1 CASSRDPMGNEKLFF TGCGCCAGCAGCCGGGACCCGATGGGTAATGAAAAACTGTTTTTT
many - TRBJ2-2 TRBV7-2 CASSFFFGTGELFF TGTGCCAGCAGCTTCTTTTTTGGAACCGGGGAGCTGTTTTTT
- TRBD2 TRBJ2-1 TRBV7-9 CASSLRVSGSLDEQFF TGTGCCAGCAGCTTAAGGGTTAGCGGGAGTCTCGATGAGCAGTTCTTC
few TRBD1 TRBJ2-2 TRBV7-9 CASNYPGTGYTGELFF TGTGCCAGCAACTATCCCGGGACAGGCTACACCGGGGAGCTGTTTTTT
few TRBD2 TRBJ2-1 TRBV27 CASSYVGTSVYNEQFF TGTGCCAGCAGTTACGTCGGGACTAGCGTCTACAATGAGCAGTTCTTC
- - TRBJ2-5 TRBV6-5 CASSYSFVETQYF TGTGCCAGCAGTTACTCGTTCGTTGAGACCCAGTACTTC
few - TRBJ2-3 TRBV5-1 CASSLKATDTQYF TGCGCCAGCAGCTTGAAGGCGACAGATACGCAGTATTTT
many - TRBJ2-3 TRBV5-1 CASSLLPRGQGDTQYF TGCGCCAGCAGCTTGCTACCCAGGGGTCAGGGAGATACGCAGTATTTT
many TRBD2 TRBJ2-2 TRBV20-1 CSARGLAGNTGELFF TGCAGTGCTAGAGGTCTAGCGGGGAACACCGGGGAGCTGTTTTTT
few - TRBJ2-7 TRBV28 CASSSIVGSRNYEQYF TGTGCCAGCAGTTCCATCGTGGGTAGCCGAAACTACGAGCAGTACTTC
- TRBD1 TRBJ2-3 TRBV9 CASSVSGGRADTQYF TGTGCCAGCAGCGTATCAGGGGGACGGGCAGATACGCAGTATTTT
- TRBD2 TRBJ2-7 TRBV20-1 CSARDIRDGRGSEQYF TGCAGTGCTAGAGATATTAGGGACGGGCGGGGGTCCGAGCAGTACTTC
many - TRBJ2-7 TRBV3-1 CASSQVAYEQYF TGTGCCAGCAGCCAAGTTGCCTACGAGCAGTACTTC
few - TRBJ2-1 TRBV11-2 CASSLEGRYGVGNEQFF TGTGCCAGCAGCTTAGAAGGACGCTATGGGGTCGGGAATGAGCAGTTCTTC
- - TRBJ2-7 TRBV12-3/TRBV12-4 CASSLGEYHEQYF TGTGCCAGCAGTTTGGGGGAGTACCACGAGCAGTACTTC
few - TRBJ1-5 TRBV4-2 CASSQTQGQDQPQHF TGTGCCAGCAGCCAAACTCAGGGGCAAGATCAGCCCCAGCATTTT
few - TRBJ2-7 TRBV11-2 CASSLRGLLLSYEQYF TGTGCCAGCAGCTTAAGGGGACTCCTCCTCTCCTACGAGCAGTACTTC
few TRBD1 TRBJ2-1 TRBV7-2 CASSWAPGQGKNEQFF TGTGCCAGCAGCTGGGCCCCCGGACAGGGTAAGAATGAGCAGTTCTTC
many - TRBJ1-1 TRBV10-3 CAIREGGTEAFF TGTGCCATCAGAGAGGGTGGCACTGAAGCTTTCTTT
few TRBD1 TRBJ2-5 TRBV7-8 CASSTLTGFKETQYF TGTGCCAGCAGCACCCTGACAGGGTTTAAAGAGACCCAGTACTTC
many - TRBJ2-5 TRBV19 CASTSGAGEETQYF TGTGCCAGTACCTCAGGTGCCGGAGAAGAGACCCAGTACTTC
many - TRBJ2-7 TRBV10-3 CATTGGESYEQYF TGTGCCACCACGGGCGGAGAGAGCTACGAGCAGTACTTC
many TRBD2 TRBJ2-3 TRBV7-2 CASKGGLEGTDTQYF TGTGCCAGCAAGGGAGGGCTTGAGGGCACAGATACGCAGTATTTT
few TRBD1 TRBJ2-7 TRBV10-3 CAISETGDEQYF TGTGCCATCAGTGAGACAGGGGACGAGCAGTACTTC
- TRBD1 TRBJ2-1 TRBV7-9 CASRSSGTGFRNEQFF TGTGCCAGCAGGTCTTCGGGGACAGGGTTTAGAAATGAGCAGTTCTTC
few - TRBJ1-1 TRBV4-3 CASSQDWGKRWTEAFF TGCGCCAGCAGCCAAGATTGGGGAAAAAGGTGGACTGAAGCTTTCTTT
once TRBD1 TRBJ2-5 TRBV7-2 CASSPLTGPRVTQYF TGTGCCAGCAGCCCCTTGACAGGGCCCCGAGTGACCCAGTACTTC
few - TRBJ2-7 TRBV15 CATSRVGGPNYEQYF TGTGCCACCAGCAGAGTGGGGGGCCCGAACTACGAGCAGTACTTC
few - TRBJ2-5 TRBV18 CASSPHRGETQYF TGTGCCAGCTCACCTCACAGAGGAGAGACCCAGTACTTC
- - TRBJ1-1 TRBV5-1 CASRDQVTEAFF TGCGCCAGCAGGGATCAGGTCACTGAAGCTTTCTTT
- TRBD2 TRBJ2-3 TRBV6-1 CASSPPAGGVTDTQYF TGTGCCAGCAGCCCCCCAGCGGGGGGGGTGACAGATACGCAGTATTTT
- - TRBJ2-5 TRBV4-2 CASSQGTEETQYF TGTGCCAGCAGCCAAGGCACGGAAGAGACCCAGTACTTC
many - TRBJ1-5 TRBV21-1 CASSKALWDRQTLLNQPQHF TGTGCCAGCAGCAAAGCGCTTTGGGACAGACAGACCCTCCTAAATCAGCCCCAGCATTTT
- - TRBJ2-3 TRBV20-1 CSVGTHSTDTQYF TGCAGTGTGGGAACCCATAGCACAGATACGCAGTATTTT